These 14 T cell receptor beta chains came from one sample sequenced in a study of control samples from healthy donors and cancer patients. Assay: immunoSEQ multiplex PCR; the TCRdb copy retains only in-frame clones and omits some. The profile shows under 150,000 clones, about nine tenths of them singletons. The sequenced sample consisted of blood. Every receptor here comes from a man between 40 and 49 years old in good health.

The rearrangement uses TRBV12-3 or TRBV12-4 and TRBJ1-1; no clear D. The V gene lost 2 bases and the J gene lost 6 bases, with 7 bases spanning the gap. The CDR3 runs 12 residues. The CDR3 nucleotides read TGTGCCAGCAGTTTAAGTCTGTCTGAAGCTTTCTTT. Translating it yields CASSLSLSEAFF.

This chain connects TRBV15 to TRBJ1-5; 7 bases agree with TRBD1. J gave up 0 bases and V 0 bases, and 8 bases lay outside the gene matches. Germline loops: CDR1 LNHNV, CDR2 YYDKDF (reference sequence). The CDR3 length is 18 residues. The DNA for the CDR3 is TGTGCCACCAGCAGAGATTTACAGGGGAGATATAGCAATCAGCCCCAGCATTTT. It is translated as CATSRDLQGRYSNQPQHF.

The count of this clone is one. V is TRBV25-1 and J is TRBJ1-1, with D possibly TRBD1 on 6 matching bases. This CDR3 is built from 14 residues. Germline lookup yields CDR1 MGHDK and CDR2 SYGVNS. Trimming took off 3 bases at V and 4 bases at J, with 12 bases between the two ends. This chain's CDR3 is CASSEGGGPTEAFF. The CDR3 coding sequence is TGTGCCAGCAGTGAGGGCGGGGGGCCCACTGAAGCTTTCTTT.

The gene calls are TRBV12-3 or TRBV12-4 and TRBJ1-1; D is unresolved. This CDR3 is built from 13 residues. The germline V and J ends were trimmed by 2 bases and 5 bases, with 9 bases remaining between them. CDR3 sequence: CASSLTRDTEAFF. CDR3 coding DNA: TGTGCCAGCAGTTTAACCCGGGATACTGAAGCTTTCTTT.

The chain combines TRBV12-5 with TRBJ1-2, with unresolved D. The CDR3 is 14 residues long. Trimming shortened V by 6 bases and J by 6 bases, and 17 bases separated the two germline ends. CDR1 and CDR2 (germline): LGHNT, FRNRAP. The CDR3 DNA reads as TGTGCTAGTGGGACAAATACACAAGGGAATGGCTACACCTTC. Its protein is CASGTNTQGNGYTF.

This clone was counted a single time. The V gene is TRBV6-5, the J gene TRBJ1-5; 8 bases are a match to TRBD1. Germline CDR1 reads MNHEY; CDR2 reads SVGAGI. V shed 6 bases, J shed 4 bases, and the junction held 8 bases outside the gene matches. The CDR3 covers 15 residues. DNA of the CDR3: TGTGCCAGCAGCCCACAGGGGGTGCTAAATCAGCCCCAGCATTTT. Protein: CASSPQGVLNQPQHF.

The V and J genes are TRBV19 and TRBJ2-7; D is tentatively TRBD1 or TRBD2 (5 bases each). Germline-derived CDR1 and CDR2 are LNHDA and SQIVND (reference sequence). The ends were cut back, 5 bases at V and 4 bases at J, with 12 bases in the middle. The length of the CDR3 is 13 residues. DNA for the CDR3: TGTGCCAGTAGTGGCGTGGGGGATTACGAGCAGTACTTC. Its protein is CASSGVGDYEQYF.

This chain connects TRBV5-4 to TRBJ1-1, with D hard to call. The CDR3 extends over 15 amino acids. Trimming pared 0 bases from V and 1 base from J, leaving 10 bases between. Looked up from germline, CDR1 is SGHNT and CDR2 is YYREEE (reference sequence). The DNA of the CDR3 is TGTGCCAGCAGCTTGGAAATCCGGGGGAACACTGAAGCTTTCTTT. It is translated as CASSLEIRGNTEAFF.

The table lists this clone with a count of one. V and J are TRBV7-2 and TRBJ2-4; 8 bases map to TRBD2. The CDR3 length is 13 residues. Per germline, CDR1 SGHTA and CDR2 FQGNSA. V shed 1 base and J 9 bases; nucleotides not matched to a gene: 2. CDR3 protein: CASSLGLAGIQYF. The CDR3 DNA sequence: TGTGCCAGCAGCTTAGGGCTAGCGGGCATTCAGTACTTC.

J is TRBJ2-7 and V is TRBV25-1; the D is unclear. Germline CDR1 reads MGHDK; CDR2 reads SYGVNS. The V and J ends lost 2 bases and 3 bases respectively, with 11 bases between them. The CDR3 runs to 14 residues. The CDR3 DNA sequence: TGTGCCAGCAGTGAAACTACAGTCCTCTACGAGCAGTACTTC. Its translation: CASSETTVLYEQYF.

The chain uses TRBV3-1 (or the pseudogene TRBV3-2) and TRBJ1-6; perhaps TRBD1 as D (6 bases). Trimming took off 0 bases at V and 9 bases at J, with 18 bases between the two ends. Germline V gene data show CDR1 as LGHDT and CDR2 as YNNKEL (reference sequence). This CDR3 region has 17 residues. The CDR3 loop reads CASSQDVLAGVRSPLHF. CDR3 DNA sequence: TGTGCCAGCAGCCAAGACGTGTTGGCAGGGGTACGTTCACCCCTCCACTTT.

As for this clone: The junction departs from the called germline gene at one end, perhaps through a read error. The chain's CDR3 is CTSSSVSSMEAFF. CDR3 DNA sequence: TGTACCAGCAGTTCGGTGTCGTCGATGGAAGCTTTCTTT. The rearrangement joins TRBV12-3 or TRBV12-4 to TRBJ1-1; D ambiguous. The CDR3 contains 13 residues.

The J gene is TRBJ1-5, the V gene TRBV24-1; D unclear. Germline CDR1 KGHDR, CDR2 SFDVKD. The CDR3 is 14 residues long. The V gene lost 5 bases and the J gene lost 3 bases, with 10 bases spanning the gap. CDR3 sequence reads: CATSGDGTNQPQHF. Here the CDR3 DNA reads TGTGCCACCAGTGGTGACGGTACCAATCAGCCCCAGCATTTT.

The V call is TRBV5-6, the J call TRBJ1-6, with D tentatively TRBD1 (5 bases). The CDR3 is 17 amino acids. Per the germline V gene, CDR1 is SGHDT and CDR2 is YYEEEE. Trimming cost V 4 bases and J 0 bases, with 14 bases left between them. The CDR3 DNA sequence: TGTGCCAGCAGCACGCAGGGATGGAGCTCCTATAATTCACCCCTCCACTTT. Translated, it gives CASSTQGWSSYNSPLHF.